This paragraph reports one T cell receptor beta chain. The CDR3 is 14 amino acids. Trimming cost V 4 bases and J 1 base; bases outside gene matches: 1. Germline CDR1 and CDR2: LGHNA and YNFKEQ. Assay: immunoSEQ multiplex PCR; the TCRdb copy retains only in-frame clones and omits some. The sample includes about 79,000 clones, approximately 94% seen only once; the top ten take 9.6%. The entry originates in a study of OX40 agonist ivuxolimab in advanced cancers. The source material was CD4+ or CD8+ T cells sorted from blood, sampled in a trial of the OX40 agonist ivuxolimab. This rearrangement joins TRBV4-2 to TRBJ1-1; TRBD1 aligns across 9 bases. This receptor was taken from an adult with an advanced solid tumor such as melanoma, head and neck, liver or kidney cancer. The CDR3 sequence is CASSPTGGNTEAFF. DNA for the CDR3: TGTGCCAGCAGCCCGACAGGGGGGAACACTGAAGCTTTCTTT.